The clone carrying this T cell receptor beta chain was observed a handful of times. An expansion of CD8+CD57+ cells by flow cytometry had been shown in patients chosen for sequencing. It was genomic DNA that served as the template for profiling TCR beta VDJ and CDR3. TCRdb redid the calling of the reads with MiXCR, one entry per CDR3 protein. The table lists around 130,000 distinct CDR3 sequences, 58% of them singletons. This sample stems from a study of CD8+CD57+ T cells in acquired aplastic anemia. The CDR3 is 15 residues long. Looked up from germline, CDR1 is SNHLY and CDR2 is FYNNEI. Unmatched junction bases numbered 10, after V lost 8 bases and J lost 1 base.

The sequenced sample consisted of sorted CD4+, CD8+, or CD8+CD57+ T cells (not recorded which) from PBMCs. The sequence came from a human donor with aplastic anemia. J is TRBJ1-1 and V is TRBV2; 7 bases are shared with TRBD1. The CDR3 loop is CASPGTVSWNTEAFF. Written as DNA, the CDR3 is TGTGCCAGCCCTGGGACAGTCTCATGGAACACTGAAGCTTTCTTT.